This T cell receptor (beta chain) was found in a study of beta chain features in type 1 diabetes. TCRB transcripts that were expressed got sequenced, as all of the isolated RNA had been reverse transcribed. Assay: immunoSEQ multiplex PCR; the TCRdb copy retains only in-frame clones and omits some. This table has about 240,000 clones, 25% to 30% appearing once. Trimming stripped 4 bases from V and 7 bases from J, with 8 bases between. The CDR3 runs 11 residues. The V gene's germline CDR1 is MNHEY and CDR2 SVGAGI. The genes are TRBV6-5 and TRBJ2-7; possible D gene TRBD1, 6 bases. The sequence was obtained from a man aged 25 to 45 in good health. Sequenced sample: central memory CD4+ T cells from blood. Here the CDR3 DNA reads TGTGCCAGCAGTTTCAGGGGAGAGCAGTACTTC. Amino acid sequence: CASSFRGEQYF.